These 18 T cell receptor beta chains originate from one sample sequenced in a study of blood T cell repertoires in COVID-19. Repertoires were generated with immunoSEQ multiplex PCR, while TCRdb's copy carries only in-frame clones and drops some. The sample consists of about 370,000 clones, approximately 90% of them appearing once. Input material: PBMCs or T cells enriched from blood (not recorded which). These receptor sequences come from a man aged 18 to 29 who had recovered from COVID-19.

The J gene is TRBJ2-5, the V gene TRBV19; 9 bases line up with TRBD1. Trimming took 3 bases from V and 5 from J; bases not matched to a gene: 13. The CDR3 is made up of 17 amino acids. The germline gives CDR1 LNHDA, CDR2 SQIVND (reference sequence). In DNA form, the CDR3 reads TGTGCCAGTAGTATCGGACAGGGGTCTATCCTAGGGGAGACCCAGTACTTC. Translation gives CASSIGQGSILGETQYF.

The chain recombines TRBV30 with TRBJ2-2; 14 bases map to TRBD2. The junction had 4 bases not matched to a gene; V was cut back by 1 base and J by 6 bases. The germline V gene has CDR1 GTSNPN and CDR2 SVGIG (reference sequence). The length of the CDR3 is 16 residues. CDR3 DNA: TGTGCCTGGAGTGGGACTAGCGGGAGGCCCCCCGGGGAGCTGTTTTTT. Translation: CAWSGTSGRPPGELFF. The whole variable domain, filled in from reference TRBV30 and TRBJ2-2, reads SQTIHQWPATLVQPVGSPLSLECTVEGTSNPNLYWYRQAAGRGLQLLFYSVGIGQISSEVPQNLSASRPQDRQFILSSKKLLLSDSGFYLCAWSGTSGRPPGELFFGEGSRLTVL.

J is TRBJ2-3 and V is TRBV29-1, with D unresolved. From germline, CDR1 is SQVTM and CDR2 ANQGSEA. V was cut by 1 base and J by 6 bases, with 11 bases left in between. The CDR3 runs to 13 residues. The CDR3 region is CSVEGGVEDTQYF. The DNA for the CDR3 is TGCAGCGTTGAAGGAGGCGTCGAGGATACGCAGTATTTT.

The chain employs TRBV6-5 and TRBJ1-1, with 7 bases fitting TRBD1. Losses at the gene ends were 6 bases for V and 8 bases for J; bases not matched to a gene: 12. The CDR3 has 14 residues. Germline CDR1 is MNHEY and CDR2 is SVGAGI. The CDR3 bases are TGTGCCAGCAGCTCGGGACAGATATTACCCGAAGCTTTCTTT. As protein: CASSSGQILPEAFF.

The chain has TRBV2 and TRBJ1-1; tentatively, D is TRBD1 (6 bases). Germline V CDR1 and CDR2: SNHLY, FYNNEI. Trimming cost V 4 bases and J 4 bases, with 10 bases left between them. This CDR3 has 13 residues. CDR3: CASSADRITEAFF. The DNA for the CDR3 is TGTGCCAGCAGTGCCGACAGGATCACTGAAGCTTTCTTT.

Remarks on this clone: The sample holds other DNA sequences that translate to the same CDR3. This CDR3 is CASSLGDRLYGYTF. The CDR3 coding sequence is TGTGCCAGCAGTTTGGGGGACAGGCTCTATGGCTACACCTTC. This chain links TRBV28 with TRBJ1-2; 8 bases are shared with TRBD1. Trimming cost V 3 bases and J 4 bases; bases outside gene matches: 4. The germline V gene has CDR1 MDHEN and CDR2 SYDVKM. The CDR3 covers 14 residues.

This CDR3 is CASSPTNQPQHF. CDR3 coding DNA: TGTGCCAGCAGTCCGACAAATCAGCCCCAGCATTTT. This rearrangement joins TRBV28 to TRBJ1-5; no reliable D call. Germline V lookup: CDR1 MDHEN, CDR2 SYDVKM. The CDR3 is 12 amino acids. V lost 5 bases and J lost 4, with 6 bases in between.

V usage is TRBV11-2 and J usage is TRBJ1-3; 7 bases map to TRBD1. V lost 5 bases, J lost 1 base, and 8 bases stayed unmatched. Germline V CDR1 and CDR2: SGHAT, FQNNGV. CDR3 length equals 16 residues. CDR3 residues: CASSLQQGSSGNTIYF. The CDR3 coding sequence is TGTGCCAGCAGCCTTCAACAGGGGAGTTCTGGAAACACCATATATTTT. The variable domain in full, completed from reference TRBV11-2 and TRBJ1-3, reads EAGVAQSPRYKIIEKRQSVAFWCNPISGHATLYWYQQILGQGPKLLIQFQNNGVVDDSQLPKDRFSAERLKGVDSTLKIQPAKLEDSAVYLCASSLQQGSSGNTIYFGEGSWLTVV.

The chain has TRBV7-9 and TRBJ1-2, with D possibly TRBD1 on 5 matching bases. CDR1 and CDR2 (germline): SEHNR, FQNEAQ (reference sequence). The germline V and J ends were trimmed by 0 bases and 8 bases, with 13 bases remaining between them. The CDR3 runs 14 residues. DNA for the CDR3: TGTGCCAGCAGCTTAGCGAATCAACAGGCGGGCTACACCTTC. Protein product: CASSLANQQAGYTF.

The rearrangement uses TRBV10-3 and TRBJ2-1; no clear D gene. The CDR3 has 11 amino acids. CDR1 and CDR2 (germline): ENHRY, SYGVKD. The V end was cut by 4 bases, the J end by 5 bases, with 3 bases between. CDR3 DNA sequence: TGTGCCATCAGTGTAGACAATGAGCAGTTCTTC. Translation gives CAISVDNEQFF.

V and J are TRBV2 and TRBJ1-2, with a possible D match to TRBD1 (5 bases). V was trimmed by 6 bases and J by 6 bases, leaving 17 bases between them. The CDR3 has 14 residues. Germline V gene data show CDR1 as SNHLY and CDR2 as FYNNEI. CDR3 sequence reads: CASSGTIALHGYTF. The CDR3 DNA follows: TGTGCCAGCAGCGGGACTATAGCCCTCCATGGCTACACCTTC.

The V gene is TRBV28, the J gene TRBJ1-5; the match to TRBD1 covers 7 bases. The germline gives CDR1 MDHEN, CDR2 SYDVKM. CDR3 length equals 15 residues. V was clipped by 4 bases and J by 4 bases; unmatched bases: 7. The CDR3 region has the DNA TGTGCCAGCAGTTCCTCTTCAGGGGGAAATCAGCCCCAGCATTTT. This sequence encodes CASSSSSGGNQPQHF.

J is TRBJ2-5 and V is TRBV29-1; tentative D call: TRBD2 (5 bases). Germline V gene lookup returns CDR1 SQVTM and CDR2 ANQGSEA. The length of the CDR3 is 12 residues. Deletions cut 3 bases from V and 0 bases from J, with 5 bases between. The CDR3 DNA is TGCAGCGTTGAGGACTACCAAGAGACCCAGTACTTC. Translating gives CSVEDYQETQYF.

The chain uses TRBV4-1 and TRBJ1-1; TRBD1 aligns across 9 bases. Germline CDR1 reads MGHRA; CDR2 reads YSYEKL. There are 20 residues in the CDR3. The J segment lost 1 base and the V segment lost 1 base, leaving 16 bases of the junction unmatched. The chain's CDR3 is CASSQGPPQGTGTKNTEAFF. For the CDR3, the DNA is TGCGCCAGCAGCCAAGGGCCCCCCCAGGGGACAGGGACTAAGAACACTGAAGCTTTCTTT.

This clone was counted a few times. The V and J genes are TRBV27 and TRBJ1-1; 7 positions match TRBD1. Looked up from germline, CDR1 is MNHEY and CDR2 is SMNVEV (reference sequence). J lost 2 bases, V lost 6 bases, and 9 bases had no gene match. This CDR3 has 15 residues. The CDR3 DNA sequence: TGTGCCAGCAGAGGACGAGGGGGCGGCAACACTGAAGCTTTCTTT. Translated, it gives CASRGRGGGNTEAFF.

The chain carries TRBV6-5 and TRBJ1-2, with 10 bases fitting TRBD1. This CDR3 spans 15 amino acids. V dropped 2 bases and J dropped 8; count of bases not matched to a gene: 8. CDR1 and CDR2 from the germline V gene are MNHEY and SVGAGI. The DNA for the CDR3 is TGTGCCAGCAGTTACGAGGGGACAGGGGTGCGGGGCTACACCTTC. This translates into CASSYEGTGVRGYTF.

The V gene is TRBV25-1, the J gene TRBJ1-1, with 9 bases identical to TRBD1. Germline loops: CDR1 MGHDK, CDR2 SYGVNS. The CDR3 runs 15 residues. Trimming cost V 6 bases and J 1 base; bases outside gene matches: 6. For the CDR3, the DNA is TGTGCCAGCAGGGAGACAGGGGGAACGAACACTGAAGCTTTCTTT. Translation: CASRETGGTNTEAFF.

The chain employs TRBV7-2 and TRBJ2-7; 7 bases fit TRBD2. With V trimmed by 6 bases and J by 6 bases, 11 bases remained unmatched. The germline V gene encodes CDR1 SGHTA and CDR2 FQGNSA. This CDR3 has 14 amino acids. CDR3 DNA: TGTGCCAGCAGGACCGGTCTTTCGGGGGGCGAGCAGTACTTC. Translation: CASRTGLSGGEQYF. The variable domain in full, with the rest retrieved from reference TRBV7-2 and TRBJ2-7, is GAGVSQSPSNKVTEKGKDVELRCDPISGHTALYWYRQSLGQGLEFLIYFQGNSAPDKSGLPSDRFSAERTGGSVSTLTIQRTQQEDSAVYLCASRTGLSGGEQYFGPGTRLTVT.